The 5 T cell receptor beta chains reported below all come from one sample, sequenced in a study of response to subunit inactivated influenza vaccine. TCRdb ran MiXCR on the RT-PCR reads and lists one entry per CDR3 protein. The profile shows approximately 680,000 distinct CDR3 sequences, 15% to 19% of them singletons. The sample was PBMCs from blood, taken 11 to 12 days after vaccination. The source is a man aged 45-65 years who received an inactivated influenza vaccine.

V is TRBV12-3 or TRBV12-4 and J is TRBJ2-2; D remains unclear. Deletions cut 2 bases from V and 9 bases from J, with 4 bases between. CDR3 length: 11 residues. The DNA for the CDR3 is TGTGCCAGCAGTTTAAACCGGGAGCTGTTTTTT. It encodes CASSLNRELFF.

The chain couples TRBV4-1 to TRBJ1-5; D is unresolved. The CDR3 consists of 15 residues. From germline, CDR1 is MGHRA and CDR2 YSYEKL. V was shortened by 1 base and J by 8 bases, with 15 bases between the two germline ends. The chain's CDR3 is CASSQGSVGVEPQHF. The DNA for the CDR3 is TGCGCCAGCAGCCAAGGATCGGTAGGTGTTGAGCCCCAGCATTTT.

This chain connects TRBV7-2 to TRBJ2-5; 7 positions agree with TRBD1. The CDR3 has 16 residues. The V and J ends lost 4 bases and 5 bases, in that order; junction bases with no gene match: 13. Germline V gives CDR1 SGHTA, CDR2 FQGNSA. CDR3 in amino acids: CASSSGTDPKRETQYF. The CDR3 DNA is TGTGCCAGCAGCTCCGGGACAGACCCAAAGAGGGAGACCCAGTACTTC.

This chain uses TRBV24-1 with TRBJ2-5, with D hard to call. V lost 3 bases to trimming and J lost 9 bases, with 13 bases between them. Germline V CDR1 and CDR2: KGHDR, SFDVKD. The CDR3 length is 13 residues. The DNA of the CDR3 is TGTGCCACCAGTGATAGCCAGCAGTTGGCCCAGTACTTC. Its protein is CATSDSQQLAQYF.

In its sample, this clonotype was seen a few times. The chain links TRBV20-1 to TRBJ2-5; 8 bases agree with TRBD1. The CDR3 has 12 amino acids. Trimming at V came to 6 bases and at J to 4 bases, leaving 4 bases not matched to a gene. CDR1 and CDR2 from the germline V gene are DFQATT and SNEGSKA (reference sequence). Here the CDR3 DNA reads TGCAGTGCCCAGGGGGCAAGAGAGACCCAGTACTTC. It encodes CSAQGARETQYF.